One sample yielded the 18 T cell receptor beta chains listed below, sequenced in a study of CD8+ T cells in alopecia areata. Reverse transcribed after extraction, RNA yielded cDNA as the sequencing template. Sequencing was performed with immunoSEQ multiplex PCR; in TCRdb, only in-frame clones are kept and a portion is missing. The table lists about 1,100 clones, with no singletons. Time point specified: mouse skin at time of skin grafting. The input for sequencing was skin, taken at week 0. These TCRs come from a C3H/HeJ mouse with alopecia areata. The mice in this strain carry MHC haplotype H2-k.

By share, this clone ranks as medium-sized (0.01 to 0.1%). Mouse germline and gene names are used. The read comes to an end 4 residues before the CDR3 does, leaving the germline J gene to fill in the end. This sequence joins TRBV13-2 and TRBJ2-1; D perhaps matches TRBD1 (6 bases). The CDR3 extends over 14 amino acids. Trimming removed 0 bases at V and 6 bases at J, with 10 bases between. Germline V lookup: CDR1 NNHNN, CDR2 SYGAGS (reference sequence). The CDR3 bases that were read are TGTGCCAGCGGTGATGCGGGCAGGGGTGCT. Translated, it gives CASGDAGRGA. The entire CDR3 protein reads CASGDAGRGAEQFF.

This clone was found many times. The gene names given are mouse names. The CDR3 extends 4 residues past the end of the read, so its final part is completed from the germline J gene. This rearrangement joins TRBV13-2 to TRBJ2-5; maybe TRBD1 (7 bases). The CDR3 extends over 16 amino acids. Germline-derived CDR1 and CDR2 are NNHNN and SYGAGS (reference sequence). V lost 2 bases to trimming and J lost 2 bases, with 15 bases between them. Here the CDR3 reads CASGDPRGDGQDTQYF. Partial CDR3 DNA: TGTGCCAGCGGTGACCCCAGGGGGGACGGCCAAGAC.

In this sample, this clone is medium-sized. Mouse names are used for the genes. With the read ending 4 residues before the CDR3 end, the germline J gene is used to fill in that end. The rearrangement links TRBV1 to TRBJ2-7; D is unclear. Germline V gives CDR1 NSQYPW, CDR2 LRSPGD (reference sequence). The CDR3 is 12 residues long. The chain's CDR3 is CTCSADTYEQYF. The sequenced part of the CDR3 DNA is TGCACCTGCAGTGCAGACACTTAT.

This clone rates as medium-sized. Gene names refer to mouse genes. The read ends 4 residues before the CDR3 terminus; that terminus is restored from the germline J gene. This chain connects TRBV31 to TRBJ2-7; 8 bases map to TRBD2. The CDR3 has 14 residues. From germline, CDR1 is GKSSPN and CDR2 SITVG. V shed 0 bases, J shed 3 bases, and the junction held 4 bases outside the gene matches. The sequenced CDR3 bases are TGTGCCTGGAGTCTAAACTGGGGGATCTAT. It yields the protein CAWSLNWGIY. The CDR3 in its entirety is CAWSLNWGIYEQYF.

About this clone itself: Gene names are mouse gene names. With the read ending 4 residues before the CDR3 end, the germline J gene is used to fill in that end. The V gene is TRBV13-1, the J gene TRBJ2-4, with TRBD2 matching over 12 bases. The CDR3 is 15 amino acids. Germline CDR1 and CDR2: NSHNY and SYGAGN. The sequenced CDR3 bases are TGTGCCAGCAGTGAGCCCGGACTGGGGGGGAAC. It is translated as CASSEPGLGGN. The whole CDR3 reads CASSEPGLGGNTLYF.

This clone is classed as medium-sized (0.01 to 0.1%). Gene labels here are mouse ones. The read finishes 4 residues shy of the CDR3 end, and the germline J gene is used to complete it. The chain employs TRBV19 and TRBJ1-2; possible D gene TRBD1, 6 bases. Germline loops: CDR1 FNHDT, CDR2 SITEND (reference sequence). The CDR3 runs to 15 residues. The germline V and J ends were trimmed by 4 bases and 0 bases, with 13 bases remaining between them. CDR3 bases read: TGTGCCAGCAGTCCCTGGGACACTGCAAACTCC. It codes for CASSPWDTANS. The CDR3 reads in full as CASSPWDTANSDYTF. Variable domain in full (rest from reference TRBV19 and TRBJ1-2): GGIITQTPKFLIGQEGQKLTLKCQQNFNHDTMYWYRQDSGKGLRLIYYSITENDLQKGDLSEGYDASREKKSSFSLTVTSAQKNEMAVFLCASSPWDTANSDYTFGSGTRLLVI.

Within the sample, this clone is medium-sized. Mouse names are used for the genes. The CDR3 end falls 4 residues outside the read, so it is completed with the germline J gene. The rearrangement joins TRBV19 to TRBJ1-2; 7 bases map to TRBD1. CDR1 and CDR2 (germline): FNHDT, SITEND (reference sequence). This CDR3 contains 13 residues. The sequenced CDR3 bases are TGTGCCAGCAGTATGGGCAGGGGGTCC. Protein sequence: CASSMGRGS. The whole CDR3 reads CASSMGRGSDYTF.

This clone is medium-sized. Gene and germline names: mouse. The read stops 4 residues short of the end of the CDR3; the missing end is completed from the germline J gene. The rearrangement links TRBV12-1 to TRBJ2-3; TRBD1 aligns across 7 bases. CDR1 and CDR2 from the germline V gene are SGHSN and HYEKVE. This CDR3 comprises 14 residues. CDR3 region: CASSLTGARETLYF. The part of the CDR3 DNA that was read is TGTGCCAGCTCTCTCACAGGGGCGAGAGAA.

Comments on this clone: The listed genes are named as in mouse. Read sequence stops 3 residues before the CDR3 end, and the germline J gene provides the missing end. This chain joins TRBV13-1 and TRBJ1-3; unclear D gene. Trimming cost V 0 bases and J 0 bases, with 4 bases left between them. CDR1 and CDR2 from the germline V gene are NSHNY and SYGAGN. The CDR3 runs 14 residues. CDR3: CASSDDFSGNTLYF. The DNA read from the CDR3 is TGTGCCAGCAGTGATGACTTTTCTGGAAATACG.

This clone is medium-sized (0.01 to 0.1%) within its sample. The genes and germline here are from mouse. From the germline J gene comes the end of the CDR3, since the read stops 4 residues before it. The rearrangement joins TRBV19 to TRBJ2-1; 12 bases map to TRBD1. Germline V lookup: CDR1 FNHDT, CDR2 SITEND (reference sequence). The CDR3 covers 16 residues. Trimming at V came to 4 bases and at J to 1 base, leaving 3 bases not matched to a gene. The covered CDR3 bases are TGTGCCAGCAGTCCGGGACAGGGGGCAAACTATGCT. This codes for CASSPGQGANYA. The full CDR3 protein reads CASSPGQGANYAEQFF. The full variable domain, with the rest looked up from reference TRBV19 and TRBJ2-1, is GGIITQTPKFLIGQEGQKLTLKCQQNFNHDTMYWYRQDSGKGLRLIYYSITENDLQKGDLSEGYDASREKKSSFSLTVTSAQKNEMAVFLCASSPGQGANYAEQFFGPGTRLTVL.

This clone was seen only a few times. Genes here carry mouse names. The sequence runs out 4 residues before the end of the CDR3; the remainder is reconstructed from the germline J gene. The chain uses TRBV31 and TRBJ2-3, with D maybe TRBD1 (6 bases). This CDR3 spans 13 amino acids. The germline V gene has CDR1 GKSSPN and CDR2 SITVG. V was cut by 1 base and J by 3 bases, with 8 bases left in between. Partial CDR3 DNA: TGTGCCTGGAGTCCCGACAGGGCAGAA. Protein: CAWSPDRAE. The entire CDR3 reads CAWSPDRAETLYF.

This clone was picked up a small number of times. Gene labels here are mouse ones. The read terminates 4 residues ahead of where the CDR3 ends, so the germline J gene completes it. J is TRBJ2-4 and V is TRBV15; 11 bases map to TRBD1. V gave up 6 bases and J gave up 0 bases; unmatched junction bases: 5. The CDR3 is 16 residues long. Germline CDR1 and CDR2: SGHND and FRSKSL. CDR3 bases read: TGTGCCAGCAGGTCCGGGACAGGGGGGAGTCAAAAC. It codes for CASRSGTGGSQN. The full-length CDR3 reads as CASRSGTGGSQNTLYF. Full variable domain (rest looked up from reference TRBV15 and TRBJ2-4): DAGVTQTPRHEVAEKGQTIILKCEPVSGHNDLFWYRQTKIQGLELLSYFRSKSLMEDGGAFKDRFKAEMLNSSFSTLKIQPTEPKDSAVYLCASRSGTGGSQNTLYFGAGTRLSVL.

In its sample, this clone is medium-sized (0.01 to 0.1%). Genes and germline come from the mouse. The identical CDR3 is also encoded by other nucleotide sequences in the sample. The CDR3 here is CASSLDRANSDYTF. The covered CDR3 bases are TGTGCCAGCTCTCTGGACAGGGCAAACTCC. V is TRBV12-1 and J is TRBJ1-2, with TRBD1 identical over 8 bases. The read stops 4 residues short of the end of the CDR3; the missing end is completed from the germline J gene. From germline, CDR1 is SGHSN and CDR2 HYEKVE. The CDR3 is made up of 14 amino acids. V was clipped by 1 base and J by 0 bases; unmatched bases: 0.

This clone showed up just a few times. Any gene name here is a mouse gene name. The CDR3 is CASSEAGGADAEQFF. CDR3 bases read: TGTGCCAGCAGTGAGGCTGGGGGGGCGGATGCT. The V gene is TRBV13-3, the J gene TRBJ2-1, with 10 bases aligning to TRBD2. The read ends 4 residues early relative to the CDR3; the germline J gene fills the gap. CDR1 NNHDY and CDR2 SYVADS come from the germline V gene. The CDR3 is made up of 15 amino acids. V was clipped by 2 bases and J by 5 bases; unmatched bases: 4.

This clone was seen a handful of times. Gene names are the mouse ones. Coverage ceases 4 residues before the CDR3 finishes, and the germline J gene fills in the end. The rearrangement uses TRBV5 and TRBJ2-4; 10 bases map to TRBD1. Germline V gene data show CDR1 as LGHNA and CDR2 as YNLKQL (reference sequence). This CDR3 is built from 14 residues. The covered CDR3 bases are TGTGCCAGCAGCCAGGGACAGGGGAAAAAC. This gives the protein CASSQGQGKN. The whole CDR3 protein reads CASSQGQGKNTLYF.

By share of the sample, this clone is large (0.1 to 1%). Germline and genes: mouse. Read coverage stops 4 residues before the CDR3 terminus; the germline J gene supplies the remainder. The V call is TRBV13-1, the J call TRBJ2-7; 10 bases are shared with TRBD2. CDR1 is NSHNY, CDR2 SYGAGN, per germline. V gave up 3 bases and J gave up 0 bases; unmatched junction bases: 3. The CDR3 extends over 15 amino acids. CDR3 loop: CASSGDWGASYEQYF. Incomplete CDR3 DNA: TGTGCCAGCAGTGGCGACTGGGGGGCCTCCTAT.

This clone is judged medium-sized. Gene and germline names: mouse. The read terminates 4 residues ahead of where the CDR3 ends, so the germline J gene completes it. The rearrangement links TRBV31 to TRBJ2-3, with D maybe TRBD2 (7 bases). This CDR3 region has 14 residues. Germline lookup yields CDR1 GKSSPN and CDR2 SITVG. V lost 3 bases and J lost 2, with 12 bases in between. The part of the CDR3 DNA that was read is TGTGCCTGGAGCCTGGGGGCTGTTGCAGAA. It specifies CAWSLGAVAE. The whole CDR3 is CAWSLGAVAETLYF.

By share of the sample, this clone is medium-sized (0.01 to 0.1%). Genes here carry mouse names. The read comes to an end 3 residues before the CDR3 does, leaving the germline J gene to fill in the end. The chain employs TRBV1 and TRBJ1-3; TRBD1 matches at 9 bases. Germline V lookup: CDR1 NSQYPW, CDR2 LRSPGD (reference sequence). The CDR3 is made up of 17 amino acids. Unmatched junction bases numbered 6, after V lost 3 bases and J lost 0 bases. The CDR3 DNA, read in part, is TGCACCTGCAGTGCCCCGGACAGGGGCTATTCTGGAAATACG. As protein: CTCSAPDRGYSGNT. The whole CDR3 is CTCSAPDRGYSGNTLYF.